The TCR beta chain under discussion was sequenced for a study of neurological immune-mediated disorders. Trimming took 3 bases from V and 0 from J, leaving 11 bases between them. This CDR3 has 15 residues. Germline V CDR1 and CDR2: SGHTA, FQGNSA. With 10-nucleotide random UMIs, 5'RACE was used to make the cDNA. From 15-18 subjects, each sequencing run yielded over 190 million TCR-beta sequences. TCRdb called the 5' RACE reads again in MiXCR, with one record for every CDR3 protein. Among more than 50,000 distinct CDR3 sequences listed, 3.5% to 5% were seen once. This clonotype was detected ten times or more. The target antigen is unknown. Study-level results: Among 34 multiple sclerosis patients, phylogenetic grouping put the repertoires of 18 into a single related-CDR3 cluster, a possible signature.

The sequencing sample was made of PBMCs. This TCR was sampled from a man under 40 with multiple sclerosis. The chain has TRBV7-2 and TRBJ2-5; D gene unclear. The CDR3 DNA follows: TGTGCCAGCAGCTTGAGTTGGGCGGACCAAGAGACCCAGTACTTC. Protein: CASSLSWADQETQYF.